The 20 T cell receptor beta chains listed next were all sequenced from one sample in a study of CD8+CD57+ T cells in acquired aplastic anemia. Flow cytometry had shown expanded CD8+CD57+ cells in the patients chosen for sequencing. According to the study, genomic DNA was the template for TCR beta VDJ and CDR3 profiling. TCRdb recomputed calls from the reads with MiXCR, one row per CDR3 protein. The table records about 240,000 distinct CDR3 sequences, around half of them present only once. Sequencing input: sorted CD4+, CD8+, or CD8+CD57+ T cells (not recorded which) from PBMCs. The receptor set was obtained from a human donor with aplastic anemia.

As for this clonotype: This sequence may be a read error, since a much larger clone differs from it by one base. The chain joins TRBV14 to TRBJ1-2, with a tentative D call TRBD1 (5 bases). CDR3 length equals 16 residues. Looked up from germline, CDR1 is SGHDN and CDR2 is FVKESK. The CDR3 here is CAGSQDPGGVGADYTF. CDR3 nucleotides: TGTGCCGGCAGCCAAGATCCCGGGGGAGTTGGGGCTGACTACACCTTC.

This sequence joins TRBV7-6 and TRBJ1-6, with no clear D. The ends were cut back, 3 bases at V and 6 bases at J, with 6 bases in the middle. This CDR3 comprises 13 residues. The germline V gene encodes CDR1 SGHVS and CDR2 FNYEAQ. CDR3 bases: TGTGCCAGCAGCTTGAACGGTAATTCACCCCTCCACTTT. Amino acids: CASSLNGNSPLHF.

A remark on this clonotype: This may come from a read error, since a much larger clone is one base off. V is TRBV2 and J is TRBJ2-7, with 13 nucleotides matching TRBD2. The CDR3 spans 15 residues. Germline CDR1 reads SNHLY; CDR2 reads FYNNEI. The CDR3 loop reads CASSVGGTSGDERYF. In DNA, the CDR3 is TGTGCCAGCAGCGTAGGCGGGACTAGCGGGGACGAGCGGTACTTC.

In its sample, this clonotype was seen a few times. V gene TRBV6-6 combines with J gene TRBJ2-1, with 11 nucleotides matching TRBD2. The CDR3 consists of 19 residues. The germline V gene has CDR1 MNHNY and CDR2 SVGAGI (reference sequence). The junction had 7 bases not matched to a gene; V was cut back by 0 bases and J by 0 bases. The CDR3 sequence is CASSYSRLAGNTSYNEQFF. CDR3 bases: TGTGCCAGCAGTTACTCGAGACTAGCGGGGAACACCTCCTACAATGAGCAGTTCTTC.

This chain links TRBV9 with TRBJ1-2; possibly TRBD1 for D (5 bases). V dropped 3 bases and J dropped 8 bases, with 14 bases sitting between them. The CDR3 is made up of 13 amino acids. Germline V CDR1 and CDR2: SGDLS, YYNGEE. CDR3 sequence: CASSASQGWGYTF. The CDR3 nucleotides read TGTGCCAGCAGCGCAAGCCAGGGTTGGGGCTACACCTTC.

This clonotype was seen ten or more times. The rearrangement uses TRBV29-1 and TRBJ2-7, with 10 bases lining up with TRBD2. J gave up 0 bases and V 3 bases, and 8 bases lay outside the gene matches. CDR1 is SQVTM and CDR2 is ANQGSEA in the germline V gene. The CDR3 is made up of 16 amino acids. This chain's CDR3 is CSVELVAGGLSYEQYF. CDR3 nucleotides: TGCAGCGTTGAGTTGGTAGCGGGGGGTCTCTCCTACGAGCAGTACTTC.

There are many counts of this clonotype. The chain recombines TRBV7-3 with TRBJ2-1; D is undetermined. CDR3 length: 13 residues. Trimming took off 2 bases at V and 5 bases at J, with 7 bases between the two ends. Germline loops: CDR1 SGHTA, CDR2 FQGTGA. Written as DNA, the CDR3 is TGTGCCAGCAGCTTATTGGGTAACAATGAGCAGTTCTTC. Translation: CASSLLGNNEQFF.

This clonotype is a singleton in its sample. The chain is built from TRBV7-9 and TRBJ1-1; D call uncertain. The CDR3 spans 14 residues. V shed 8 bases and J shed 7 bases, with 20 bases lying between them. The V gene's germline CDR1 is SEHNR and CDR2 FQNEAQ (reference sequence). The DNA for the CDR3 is TGTGCCAGCGTCCCTACCTTTCTCCTCGATGAAGCTTTCTTT. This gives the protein CASVPTFLLDEAFF.

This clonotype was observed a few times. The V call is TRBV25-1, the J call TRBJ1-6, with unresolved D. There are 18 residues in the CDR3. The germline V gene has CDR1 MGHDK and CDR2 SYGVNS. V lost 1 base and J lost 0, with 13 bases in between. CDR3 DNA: TGTGCCAGCAGTGAATTTGTGGTTGGCTACTCCTATAATTCACCCCTCCACTTT. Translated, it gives CASSEFVVGYSYNSPLHF.

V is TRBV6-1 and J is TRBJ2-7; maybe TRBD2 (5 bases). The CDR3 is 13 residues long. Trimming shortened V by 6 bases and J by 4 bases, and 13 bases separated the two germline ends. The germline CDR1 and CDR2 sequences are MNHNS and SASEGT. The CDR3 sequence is CASRELARYEQYF. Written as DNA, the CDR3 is TGTGCCAGCAGAGAGCTAGCTAGGTACGAGCAGTACTTC.

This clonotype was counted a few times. The CDR3 reads CASSQSSDQATYNEQFF. CDR3 sequence (DNA): TGTGCCAGCAGCCAAAGCTCGGACCAAGCAACCTACAATGAGCAGTTCTTC. The chain is built from TRBV7-9 and TRBJ2-1; D unclear. Germline CDR1 and CDR2: SEHNR and FQNEAQ (reference sequence). This CDR3 spans 17 amino acids. V gave up 5 bases and J gave up 2 bases, with 19 bases separating them.

As DNA, the CDR3 is TGTGCCAGCATACTGACAGGCACCTATGGCTACACCTTC. Residues: CASILTGTYGYTF. The V and J genes are TRBV7-2 and TRBJ1-2; D possibly corresponds to TRBD1 (6 bases). The V and J ends lost 7 bases and 4 bases respectively, with 13 bases between them. The CDR3 is made up of 13 amino acids. CDR1 is SGHTA, CDR2 FQGNSA, per germline. Filled out from reference TRBV7-2 and TRBJ1-2, the complete variable domain reads GAGVSQSPSNKVTEKGKDVELRCDPISGHTALYWYRQSLGQGLEFLIYFQGNSAPDKSGLPSDRFSAERTGGSVSTLTIQRTQQEDSAVYLCASILTGTYGYTFGSGTRLTVV.

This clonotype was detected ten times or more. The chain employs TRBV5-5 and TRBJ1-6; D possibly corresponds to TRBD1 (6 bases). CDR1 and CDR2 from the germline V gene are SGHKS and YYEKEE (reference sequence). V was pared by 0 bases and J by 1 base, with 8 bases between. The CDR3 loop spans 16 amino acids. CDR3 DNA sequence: TGTGCCAGCAGCTTGGGGGGGGCGTCCTATAATTCACCCCTCCACTTT. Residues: CASSLGGASYNSPLHF.

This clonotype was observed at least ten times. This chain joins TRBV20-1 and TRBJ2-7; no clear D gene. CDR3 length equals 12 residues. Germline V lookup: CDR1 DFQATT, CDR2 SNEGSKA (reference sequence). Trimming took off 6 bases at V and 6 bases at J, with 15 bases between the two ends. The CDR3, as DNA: TGCAGTGCAAGAAGAGCATTAGGCGAGCAGTACTTC. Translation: CSARRALGEQYF.

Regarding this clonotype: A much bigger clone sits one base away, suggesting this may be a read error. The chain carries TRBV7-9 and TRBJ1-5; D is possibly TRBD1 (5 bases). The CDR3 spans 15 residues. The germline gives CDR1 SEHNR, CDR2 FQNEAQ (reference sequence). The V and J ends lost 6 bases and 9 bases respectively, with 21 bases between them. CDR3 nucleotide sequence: TGTGCCAGCAGTCCATCCCCAGGGTCGCATCCGCCCCAGCATTTT. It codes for CASSPSPGSHPPQHF.

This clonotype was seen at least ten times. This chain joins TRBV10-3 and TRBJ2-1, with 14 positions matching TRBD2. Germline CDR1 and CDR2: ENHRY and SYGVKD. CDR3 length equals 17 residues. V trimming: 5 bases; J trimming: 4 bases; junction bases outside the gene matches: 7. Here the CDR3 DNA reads TGTGCCATCAGTTTTAGACTAGCGGGGGGGATGTACAATGAGCAGTTCTTC. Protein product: CAISFRLAGGMYNEQFF.

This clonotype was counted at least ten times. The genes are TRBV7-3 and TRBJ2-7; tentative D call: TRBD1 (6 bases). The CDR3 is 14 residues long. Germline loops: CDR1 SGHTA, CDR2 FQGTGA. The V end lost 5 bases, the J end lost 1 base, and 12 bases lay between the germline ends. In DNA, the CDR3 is TGTGCCAGCAGCGCAAAACAGGGTTCCTACGAGCAGTACTTC. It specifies CASSAKQGSYEQYF. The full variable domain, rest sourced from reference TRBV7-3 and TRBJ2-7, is GAGVSQTPSNKVTEKGKYVELRCDPISGHTALYWYRQSLGQGPEFLIYFQGTGAADDSGLPNDRFFAVRPEGSVSTLKIQRTERGDSAVYLCASSAKQGSYEQYFGPGTRLTVT.

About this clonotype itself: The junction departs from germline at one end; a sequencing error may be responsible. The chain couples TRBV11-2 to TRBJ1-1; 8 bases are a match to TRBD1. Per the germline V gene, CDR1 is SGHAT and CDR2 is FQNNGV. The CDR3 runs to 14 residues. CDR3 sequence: CASSLDPGQAGASF. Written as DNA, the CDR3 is TGTGCCAGCAGCTTAGATCCGGGACAGGCGGGAGCTTCCTTT.

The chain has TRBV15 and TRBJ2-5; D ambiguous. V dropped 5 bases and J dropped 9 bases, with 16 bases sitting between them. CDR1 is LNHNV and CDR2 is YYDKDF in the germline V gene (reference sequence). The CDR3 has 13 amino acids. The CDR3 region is CATSAGPSPSQYF. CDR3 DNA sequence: TGTGCCACCAGCGCCGGTCCCTCCCCGTCCCAGTACTTC.

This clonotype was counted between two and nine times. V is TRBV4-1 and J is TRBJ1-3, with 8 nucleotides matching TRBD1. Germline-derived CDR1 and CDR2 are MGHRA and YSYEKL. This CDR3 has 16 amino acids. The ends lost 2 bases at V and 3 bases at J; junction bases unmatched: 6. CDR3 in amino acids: CASSQYAGGGGNTIYF. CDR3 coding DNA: TGCGCCAGCAGCCAATATGCAGGGGGCGGTGGAAACACCATATATTTT.